The 30 T cell receptor beta chains below all came from one sample that was sequenced in a study of beta chain features in type 1 diabetes. Since all of the isolated RNA was reverse transcribed, expressed TCRB transcripts were what got sequenced. This table comes from immunoSEQ multiplex PCR, and its TCRdb copy is limited to in-frame clones, with some not included. The data contain about 360,000 clones, around 12% of them singletons. Sequences were obtained from naive CD4+ T cells from blood. The source of these receptors is a man younger than 35 in good health.

This sequence joins TRBV19 and TRBJ1-1; weak D call: TRBD1 (5 bases). Trimming shortened V by 3 bases and J by 0 bases, and 20 bases separated the two germline ends. Germline values: CDR1 LNHDA, CDR2 SQIVND (reference sequence). CDR3 size: 18 residues. The CDR3 is CASSMDFATEALNTEAFF. The CDR3 coding sequence is TGTGCCAGTAGTATGGATTTCGCGACAGAAGCCCTGAACACTGAAGCTTTCTTT.

Here the CDR3 reads CASSLGQDYEQYF. Written as DNA, the CDR3 is TGCGCCAGCAGCTTGGGACAGGACTACGAGCAGTACTTC. The rearrangement links TRBV5-1 to TRBJ2-7; weak D call: TRBD1 (6 bases). Germline V CDR1 and CDR2: SGHRS, YFSETQ. This CDR3 has 13 amino acids. The V end was cut by 0 bases, the J end by 3 bases, with 7 bases between.

The chain couples TRBV15 to TRBJ1-1; perhaps TRBD1 as D (5 bases). The germline gives CDR1 LNHNV, CDR2 YYDKDF (reference sequence). V was trimmed by 5 bases and J by 4 bases, leaving 20 bases between them. This CDR3 has 16 amino acids. The CDR3 region has the DNA TGTGCCACCAGCGACCCACTAGCAGGGATGGGCACTGAAGCTTTCTTT. This gives the protein CATSDPLAGMGTEAFF. Combining the CDR3 with reference TRBV15 and TRBJ1-1 gives the whole variable domain DAMVIQNPRYQVTQFGKPVTLSCSQTLNHNVMYWYQQKSSQAPKLLFHYYDKDFNNEADTPDNFQSRRPNTSFCFLDIRSPGLGDTAMYLCATSDPLAGMGTEAFFGQGTRLTVV.

The chain couples TRBV5-1 to TRBJ2-2, with 7 nucleotides matching TRBD2. This CDR3 contains 16 residues. Germline assignment: CDR1 SGHRS and CDR2 YFSETQ. V gave up 5 bases and J gave up 7 bases; unmatched junction bases: 14. Here the CDR3 reads CASRRRGGANYGELFF. As DNA, the CDR3 is TGCGCCAGCAGAAGACGCGGGGGAGCTAATTACGGGGAGCTGTTTTTT.

There are a few counts of this clone. The chain employs TRBV5-1 and TRBJ2-7; TRBD1 is a possible D gene (6 bases). CDR1 is SGHRS, CDR2 YFSETQ, per germline. The germline V and J ends were trimmed by 4 bases and 0 bases, with 14 bases remaining between them. The CDR3 runs 15 residues. The CDR3 protein is CASSPTGYSSYEQYF. CDR3 sequence (DNA): TGCGCCAGCAGCCCAACAGGGTATAGCTCCTACGAGCAGTACTTC.

V is TRBV5-4 and J is TRBJ2-1; 10 nucleotides match TRBD1. V shed 0 bases and J 6 bases; nucleotides not matched to a gene: 3. Germline loops: CDR1 SGHNT, CDR2 YYREEE (reference sequence). CDR3 length: 15 residues. Here the CDR3 reads CASSLGGQGFNEQFF. The CDR3, as DNA: TGTGCCAGCAGCTTGGGGGGACAGGGGTTCAATGAGCAGTTCTTC. Full variable domain (outside the CDR3, taken from reference TRBV5-4 and TRBJ2-1): ETGVTQSPTHLIKTRGQQVTLRCSSQSGHNTVSWYQQALGQGPQFIFQYYREEENGRGNFPPRFSGLQFPNYSSELNVNALELDDSALYLCASSLGGQGFNEQFFGPGTRLTVL.

As concerns this clone: Other DNA sequences of this sample code for an identical CDR3. V usage is TRBV19 and J usage is TRBJ1-1, with 7 positions matching TRBD1. The junction had 8 bases not matched to a gene; V was cut back by 2 bases and J by 2 bases. The CDR3 runs 16 residues. CDR1 is LNHDA, CDR2 SQIVND, per germline (reference sequence). CDR3 nucleotide sequence: TGTGCCAGTAGTATACACAGGACAGGATTAAACACTGAAGCTTTCTTT. Its translation: CASSIHRTGLNTEAFF.

This clone was counted only a few times. This chain connects TRBV28 to TRBJ2-7; 10 bases fit TRBD2. Per the germline V gene, CDR1 is MDHEN and CDR2 is SYDVKM. Trimming took 6 bases from V and 1 from J; bases not matched to a gene: 12. The CDR3 totals 17 residues. The CDR3 loop reads CASSASLAGDLSYEQYF. CDR3 in DNA: TGTGCCAGCAGCGCGAGCCTAGCGGGGGACTTGTCCTACGAGCAGTACTTC.

The gene calls are TRBV6-4 and TRBJ2-1; perhaps TRBD1 as D (6 bases). CDR1 MRHNA and CDR2 SNTAGT come from the germline V gene. This CDR3 is 14 amino acids long. V lost 6 bases and J lost 7, with 16 bases in between. Here the CDR3 DNA reads TGTGCCAGCAGGACAACCTTCAGGGGTAATGAGCAGTTCTTC. As protein: CASRTTFRGNEQFF.

There are a few counts of this clone. CDR3 loop: CASSSKTGGISDTQYF. The CDR3 DNA reads TGTGCCAGCAGCTCTAAGACAGGGGGCATTTCAGATACGCAGTATTTT. The chain uses TRBV7-3 and TRBJ2-3; 10 bases match TRBD1. The CDR3 is 16 amino acids. Looked up from germline, CDR1 is SGHTA and CDR2 is FQGTGA. V gave up 4 bases and J gave up 4 bases; unmatched junction bases: 8.

V is TRBV6-1 and J is TRBJ2-7, with TRBD2 as a possible D gene (5 bases). V shed 0 bases and J shed 2 bases, with 8 bases lying between them. CDR1 and CDR2 (germline): MNHNS, SASEGT. The CDR3 loop spans 14 amino acids. CDR3 DNA: TGTGCCAGCAGTGAAGCTCGGGGAACCTACGAGCAGTACTTC. Translating gives CASSEARGTYEQYF.

Only a few counts were recorded for this clone. The CDR3, as DNA: TGTGCCAGCAGCTTATCAGAGCGGGGGGAGCAGTACTTC. Translation: CASSLSERGEQYF. The chain recombines TRBV7-9 with TRBJ2-7, with TRBD2 identical over 8 bases. Per the germline V gene, CDR1 is SEHNR and CDR2 is FQNEAQ (reference sequence). V was clipped by 2 bases and J by 7 bases; unmatched bases: 4. The CDR3 is 13 residues long.

V usage is TRBV19 and J usage is TRBJ2-7; 8 nucleotides match TRBD1. The CDR3 length is 14 residues. Trimming took 4 bases from V and 7 from J; bases not matched to a gene: 9. In germline, CDR1 is LNHDA, CDR2 SQIVND (reference sequence). The CDR3 sequence is CASSTSGTGLEQYF. DNA of the CDR3: TGTGCCAGTAGTACCTCCGGGACAGGATTAGAGCAGTACTTC.

The chain employs TRBV28 and TRBJ1-5, with 7 positions matching TRBD1. The CDR3 has 14 residues. V trimming: 6 bases; J trimming: 8 bases; junction bases outside the gene matches: 10. CDR1 is MDHEN and CDR2 is SYDVKM in the germline V gene. The CDR3 protein is CASSPGPGGKPQHF. CDR3 in DNA: TGTGCCAGCAGCCCGGGACCAGGGGGAAAGCCCCAGCATTTT.

The CDR3 protein is CASSLDPSEYF. CDR3 in DNA: TGCGCCAGCAGCTTGGATCCCAGCGAGTACTTC. V is TRBV5-1 and J is TRBJ2-7; no clear D gene. The length of the CDR3 is 11 residues. Between the trimmed V and J ends, which lost 0 bases and 11 bases, there was a span of 9 bases. Germline values: CDR1 SGHRS, CDR2 YFSETQ. The whole variable domain, filled in from reference TRBV5-1 and TRBJ2-7, reads KAGVTQTPRYLIKTRGQQVTLSCSPISGHRSVSWYQQTPGQGLQFLFEYFSETQRNKGNFPGRFSGRQFSNSRSEMNVSTLELGDSALYLCASSLDPSEYFGPGTRLTVT.

The chain uses TRBV5-1 and TRBJ2-2; 7 positions match TRBD1. The V gene end was trimmed by 4 bases and the J gene end by 7 bases; junction bases not matched to a gene: 10. The CDR3 runs to 15 residues. Germline CDR1 is SGHRS and CDR2 is YFSETQ. This CDR3 is CASSATGARGGELFF. CDR3 nucleotides: TGCGCCAGCAGCGCCACAGGGGCCCGGGGCGGGGAGCTGTTTTTT.

The chain recombines TRBV4-3 with TRBJ2-7; D is perhaps TRBD1 (6 bases). Trimming cost V 0 bases and J 6 bases, with 15 bases left between them. This CDR3 is 15 amino acids long. The germline V gene has CDR1 LGHNA and CDR2 YSLEER. The CDR3 DNA sequence: TGCGCCAGCAGCCAAGACCCAGGGGTACACAGCGAGCAGTACTTC. Its protein is CASSQDPGVHSEQYF.

This clone occurred a few times. The sample carries other DNA sequences with the same CDR3. The V gene is TRBV7-2, the J gene TRBJ2-7, with D perhaps matching TRBD2 (5 bases). Trimming shortened V by 2 bases and J by 2 bases, and 10 bases separated the two germline ends. The CDR3 length is 14 residues. Per germline, CDR1 SGHTA and CDR2 FQGNSA. The CDR3 DNA reads as TGTGCCAGCAGCTTATCCGGAGGTCCCTACGAGCAGTACTTC. Translated: CASSLSGGPYEQYF.

This clone was seen a handful of times. The chain carries TRBV7-2 and TRBJ2-1, with 11 bases fitting TRBD1. The CDR3 runs 15 residues. Per the germline V gene, CDR1 is SGHTA and CDR2 is FQGNSA. The junction had 4 bases not matched to a gene; V was cut back by 3 bases and J by 6 bases. The CDR3 region is CASSFTGTGGNEQFF. CDR3 nucleotides: TGTGCCAGCAGCTTTACCGGGACAGGGGGCAATGAGCAGTTCTTC.

The CDR3 is CASSQDLVAGGGTDTQYF. The CDR3 DNA is TGCGCCAGCAGCCAAGATTTAGTAGCGGGGGGGGGCACAGATACGCAGTATTTT. The chain links TRBV4-3 to TRBJ2-3; 11 bases map to TRBD2. From germline, CDR1 is LGHNA and CDR2 YSLEER. V lost 0 bases, J lost 1 base, and 6 bases stayed unmatched. The length of the CDR3 is 18 residues.

This clone was found a few times. The genes are TRBV30 and TRBJ1-1; D is unresolved. This CDR3 is 13 amino acids long. V was pared by 8 bases and J by 2 bases, with 15 bases between. From germline, CDR1 is GTSNPN and CDR2 SVGIG (reference sequence). The CDR3 here is CAGSQLSNTEAFF. The DNA for the CDR3 is TGTGCCGGGTCACAGCTTAGTAACACTGAAGCTTTCTTT.

V gene TRBV4-1 combines with J gene TRBJ1-5; no firm D call. The CDR3 length is 16 residues. CDR1 MGHRA and CDR2 YSYEKL come from the germline V gene. V was pared by 1 base and J by 1 base, with 11 bases between. The DNA for the CDR3 is TGCGCCAGCAGCCAAGGGGAGGCAAGGAGCAATCAGCCCCAGCATTTT. Encoded protein: CASSQGEARSNQPQHF.

This chain links TRBV7-2 with TRBJ2-2; TRBD1 matches 7 bases. The V gene end was trimmed by 3 bases and the J gene end by 0 bases; junction bases not matched to a gene: 4. The CDR3 consists of 16 residues. Per germline, CDR1 SGHTA and CDR2 FQGNSA. In nucleotides, the CDR3 is TGTGCCAGCAGCTTTGACAGGGCAGCGAACACCGGGGAGCTGTTTTTT. Translating it yields CASSFDRAANTGELFF.

The V gene is TRBV30, the J gene TRBJ1-5, with 10 nucleotides matching TRBD1. Germline CDR1 reads GTSNPN; CDR2 reads SVGIG (reference sequence). The trim removed 8 bases at V and 2 bases at J, leaving 9 bases unmatched. This CDR3 is 15 amino acids long. CDR3 nucleotide sequence: TGTGCCGCCGGGACAGGGGATTCCGGCAATCAGCCCCAGCATTTT. Translation gives CAAGTGDSGNQPQHF.

V and J are TRBV6-1 and TRBJ1-2; the D is unclear. Trimming cost V 6 bases and J 8 bases, with 19 bases left between them. Per germline, CDR1 MNHNS and CDR2 SASEGT. The CDR3 totals 14 residues. This CDR3 is CASSSGEGRYGYTF. The CDR3 DNA is TGTGCCAGCAGCTCAGGAGAGGGCAGATACGGCTACACCTTC.

In this sample, this clone turned up once. CDR3: CASCWTGTNTGELFF. The CDR3 coding sequence is TGTGCCAGCTGCTGGACAGGGACGAACACCGGGGAGCTGTTTTTT. V and J are TRBV27 and TRBJ2-2; 8 nucleotides line up with TRBD1. J lost 0 bases, V lost 8 bases, and 5 bases had no gene match. The CDR3 loop spans 15 amino acids. CDR1 is MNHEY and CDR2 is SMNVEV in the germline V gene (reference sequence).

This clone was observed a handful of times. This chain joins TRBV6-5 and TRBJ2-1; 7 bases align to TRBD2. Unmatched junction bases numbered 5, after V lost 6 bases and J lost 0 bases. The V gene's germline CDR1 is MNHEY and CDR2 SVGAGI. CDR3 length: 15 residues. The CDR3 region is CASSSTGGSYNEQFF. The CDR3 DNA sequence: TGTGCCAGCAGCTCAACGGGGGGCTCCTACAATGAGCAGTTCTTC.

The chain couples TRBV29-1 to TRBJ1-1, with D maybe TRBD1 (6 bases). Germline assignment: CDR1 SQVTM and CDR2 ANQGSEA. V shed 2 bases and J shed 5 bases, with 12 bases lying between them. The CDR3 sequence is 13 residues long. CDR3 in DNA: TGCAGCGTTGAAATGGGGGCAGGAACTGAAGCTTTCTTT. The encoded protein is CSVEMGAGTEAFF.

This clone was detected only a few times. The rearrangement joins TRBV4-2 to TRBJ1-1; weak D call: TRBD1 (6 bases). Germline V CDR1 and CDR2: LGHNA, YNFKEQ. The CDR3 has 16 residues. The ends were cut back, 0 bases at V and 2 bases at J, with 13 bases in the middle. The CDR3 region has the DNA TGTGCCAGCAGCCAAGATCAGGGGCGGAAAAACACTGAAGCTTTCTTT. Its protein product is CASSQDQGRKNTEAFF.

This clone was counted between two and nine times. The rearrangement links TRBV15 to TRBJ2-1; D gene uncertain. Looked up from germline, CDR1 is LNHNV and CDR2 is YYDKDF (reference sequence). V dropped 1 base and J dropped 7 bases, with 5 bases sitting between them. The CDR3 sequence is 12 residues long. CDR3 amino acids: CATSRVLNEQFF. CDR3 nucleotide sequence: TGTGCCACCAGCAGAGTACTTAATGAGCAGTTCTTC.